This TCR beta chain was recorded in a study of blood T cell repertoires in COVID-19. Source study methods: Cell counts per sample came from amplifying reference gene primers. The protocol was immunoSEQ multiplex PCR, while the TCRdb copy is restricted to in-frame clones and leaves out a portion. V and J calls and clone size are given by that table; D and trimming were obtained from the DNA. The sample holds fewer than 450,000 clones, roughly 91% seen once. Participants spanned ages about 18 to 100 years and resided in around 25 US areas. Participant-reported clinical history was the basis for cohort assignment. Recovered Cohort 3 donors showed two negative PCRs, clearance, or symptom resolution. This clonotype was sampled from a man younger than 35 who had recovered from COVID-19. Source material: PBMCs or T cells enriched from blood (not recorded which).

CDR3 in amino acids: CASSLGRSSGNTIYF. The CDR3 coding sequence is TGTGCCAGCAGCCTGGGACGGAGCTCTGGAAACACCATATATTTT. V usage is TRBV5-5 and J usage is TRBJ1-3; D is perhaps TRBD1 (5 bases). Germline V gene sequence: CDR1 SGHKS, CDR2 YYEKEE (reference sequence). Trimming took 4 bases from V and 0 from J, leaving 11 bases between them. The CDR3 has 15 residues. Drawing the rest from reference TRBV5-5 and TRBJ1-3, the complete variable domain is DAGVTQSPTHLIKTRGQQVTLRCSPISGHKSVSWYQQVLGQGPQFIFQYYEKEERGRGNFPDRFSARQFPNYSSELNVNALLLGDSALYLCASSLGRSSGNTIYFGEGSWLTVV.